The source of this TCR beta chain is a study of cytomegalovirus exposure and HLA in healthy donors. These donors, healthy bone marrow donors, were studied. Vbeta (60) and Jbeta (13) primers were used in the PCR. Here immunoSEQ multiplex PCR was the method, and the copy in TCRdb shows in-frame clones only, minus some. The sample data list tens of thousands of clones. Concerning this clone: Antigen: not known.

Study-level results: From TCR beta sequences, most subjects' HLA-A and HLA-B alleles were reportedly predicted accurately.

CDR1 LNHDA and CDR2 SQIVND come from the germline V gene (reference sequence). Germline trimming cut 1 base from V and 2 bases from J; bases unmatched to any gene: 15. This CDR3 has 19 amino acids. The sample consisted of PBMCs. This receptor was obtained from a female donor in good health and CMV-seropositive. The V gene is TRBV19, the J gene TRBJ2-3; 7 nucleotides match TRBD2. This chain's CDR3 is CASSIVEETSEIYTDTQYF. In nucleotides, the CDR3 is TGTGCCAGTAGTATAGTGGAAGAAACTAGCGAAATTTACACAGATACGCAGTATTTT.